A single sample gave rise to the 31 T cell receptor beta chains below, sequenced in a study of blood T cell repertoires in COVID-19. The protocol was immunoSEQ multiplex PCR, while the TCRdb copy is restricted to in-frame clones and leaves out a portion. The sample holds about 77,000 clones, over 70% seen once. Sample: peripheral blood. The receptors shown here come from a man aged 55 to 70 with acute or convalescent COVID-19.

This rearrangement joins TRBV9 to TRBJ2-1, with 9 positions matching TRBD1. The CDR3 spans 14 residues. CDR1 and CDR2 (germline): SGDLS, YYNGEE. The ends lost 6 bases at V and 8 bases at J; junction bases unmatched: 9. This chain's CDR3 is CASTSDRGWHEQFF. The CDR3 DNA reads TGTGCCAGCACCTCGGACAGGGGCTGGCATGAGCAGTTCTTC.

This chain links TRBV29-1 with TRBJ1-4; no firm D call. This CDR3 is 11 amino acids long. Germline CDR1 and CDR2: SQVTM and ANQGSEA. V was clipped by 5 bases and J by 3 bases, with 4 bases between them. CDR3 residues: CSVRSNEKLFF. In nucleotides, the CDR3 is TGCAGCGTTCGTTCTAATGAAAAACTGTTTTTT.

Here the CDR3 reads CASSLFQGNEQFF. The CDR3 DNA follows: TGTGCCAGCAGCCTGTTTCAGGGAAATGAGCAGTTCTTC. The J gene is TRBJ2-1, the V gene TRBV3-1 (or the pseudogene TRBV3-2), with D possibly matching TRBD1 (5 bases). The CDR3 totals 13 residues. CDR1 and CDR2 (germline): LGHDT, YNNKEL (reference sequence). Trimming removed 4 bases from V and 7 bases from J, with 11 bases in between.

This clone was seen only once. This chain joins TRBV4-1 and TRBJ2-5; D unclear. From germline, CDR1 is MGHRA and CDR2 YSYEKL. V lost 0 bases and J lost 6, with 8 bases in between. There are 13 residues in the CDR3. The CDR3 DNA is TGCGCCAGCAGCCAAGATTTGCAGAAGACCCAGTACTTC. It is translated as CASSQDLQKTQYF.

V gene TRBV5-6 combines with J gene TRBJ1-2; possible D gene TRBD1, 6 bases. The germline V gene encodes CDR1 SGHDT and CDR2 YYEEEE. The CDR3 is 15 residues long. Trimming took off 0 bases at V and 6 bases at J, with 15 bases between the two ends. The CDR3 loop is CASSLEGGIRHGYTF. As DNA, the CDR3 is TGTGCCAGCAGCTTGGAAGGGGGTATCCGACATGGCTACACCTTC.

CDR3 sequence reads: CASSGGQAPYEQYF. The CDR3 DNA sequence: TGTGCCAGCAGCGGGGGACAGGCACCCTACGAGCAGTACTTC. This chain connects TRBV6-5 to TRBJ2-7; 8 positions agree with TRBD1. Germline CDR1 and CDR2: MNHEY and SVGAGI. This CDR3 region has 14 residues. V dropped 6 bases and J dropped 2; count of bases not matched to a gene: 6.

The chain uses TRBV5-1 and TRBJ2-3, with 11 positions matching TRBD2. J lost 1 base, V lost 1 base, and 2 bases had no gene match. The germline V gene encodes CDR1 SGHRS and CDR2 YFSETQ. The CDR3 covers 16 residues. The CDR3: CASSLNSGRGTDTQYF. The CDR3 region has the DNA TGCGCCAGCAGCTTGAATAGCGGGAGGGGCACAGATACGCAGTATTTT.

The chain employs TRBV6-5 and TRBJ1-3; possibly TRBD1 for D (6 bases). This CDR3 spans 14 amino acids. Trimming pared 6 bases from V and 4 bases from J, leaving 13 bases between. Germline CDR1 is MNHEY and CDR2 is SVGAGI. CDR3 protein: CASSLQTGGNTIYF. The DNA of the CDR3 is TGTGCCAGCAGCCTTCAGACAGGAGGAAACACCATATATTTT.

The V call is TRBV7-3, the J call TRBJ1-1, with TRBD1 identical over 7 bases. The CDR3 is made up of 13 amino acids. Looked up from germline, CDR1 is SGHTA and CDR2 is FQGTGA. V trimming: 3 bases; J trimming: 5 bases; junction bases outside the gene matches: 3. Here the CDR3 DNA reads TGTGCCAGCAGCTTCAAACAGGGGACTGAAGCTTTCTTT. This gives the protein CASSFKQGTEAFF. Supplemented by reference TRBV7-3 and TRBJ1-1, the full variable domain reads GAGVSQTPSNKVTEKGKYVELRCDPISGHTALYWYRQSLGQGPEFLIYFQGTGAADDSGLPNDRFFAVRPEGSVSTLKIQRTERGDSAVYLCASSFKQGTEAFFGQGTRLTVV.

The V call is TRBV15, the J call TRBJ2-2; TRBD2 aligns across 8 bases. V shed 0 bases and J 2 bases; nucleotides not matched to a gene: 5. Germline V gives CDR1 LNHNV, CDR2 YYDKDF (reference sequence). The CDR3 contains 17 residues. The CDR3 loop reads CATSREISGSNTGELFF. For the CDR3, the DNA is TGTGCCACCAGCAGAGAGATAAGCGGGAGTAACACCGGGGAGCTGTTTTTT. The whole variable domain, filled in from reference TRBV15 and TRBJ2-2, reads DAMVIQNPRYQVTQFGKPVTLSCSQTLNHNVMYWYQQKSSQAPKLLFHYYDKDFNNEADTPDNFQSRRPNTSFCFLDIRSPGLGDTAMYLCATSREISGSNTGELFFGEGSRLTVL.

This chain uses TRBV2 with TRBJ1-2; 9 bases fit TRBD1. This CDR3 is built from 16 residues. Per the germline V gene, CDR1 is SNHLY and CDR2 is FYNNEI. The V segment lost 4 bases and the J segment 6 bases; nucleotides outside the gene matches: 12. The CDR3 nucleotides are TGTGCCAGCAGTGGATCTCTGGACAGGGGAAATCATGGCTACACCTTC. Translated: CASSGSLDRGNHGYTF.

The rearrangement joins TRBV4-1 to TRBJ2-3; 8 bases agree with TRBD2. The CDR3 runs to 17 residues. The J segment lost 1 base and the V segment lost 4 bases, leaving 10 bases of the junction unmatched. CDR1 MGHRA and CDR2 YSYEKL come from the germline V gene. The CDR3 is CASSLSLSGMGTDTQYF. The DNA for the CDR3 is TGCGCCAGCAGCCTGTCCCTTAGCGGGATGGGCACAGATACGCAGTATTTT.

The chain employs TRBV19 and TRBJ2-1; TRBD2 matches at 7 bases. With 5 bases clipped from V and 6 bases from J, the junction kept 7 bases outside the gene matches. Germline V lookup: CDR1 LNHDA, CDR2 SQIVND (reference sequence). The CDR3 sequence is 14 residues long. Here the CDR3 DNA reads TGTGCCAGTAGTCATAGCGGGCCGTCCAATGAGCAGTTCTTC. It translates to CASSHSGPSNEQFF.

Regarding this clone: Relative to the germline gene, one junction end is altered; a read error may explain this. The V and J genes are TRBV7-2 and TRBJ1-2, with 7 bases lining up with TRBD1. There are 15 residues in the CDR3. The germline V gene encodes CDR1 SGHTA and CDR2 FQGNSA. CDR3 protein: CASSIATGPNYGYTF. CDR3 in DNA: TGTGCCAGCAGCATAGCGACAGGGCCAAACTATGGCTACACCTTC.

CDR3 bases: TGTGCCGGCCGGCCCCAGGCACGGGAGACCCAGTACTTC. It yields the protein CAGRPQARETQYF. The chain employs TRBV7-9 and TRBJ2-5; D uncertain. The CDR3 length is 13 residues. V lost 11 bases to trimming and J lost 5 bases, with 18 bases between them. In germline, CDR1 is SEHNR, CDR2 FQNEAQ (reference sequence).

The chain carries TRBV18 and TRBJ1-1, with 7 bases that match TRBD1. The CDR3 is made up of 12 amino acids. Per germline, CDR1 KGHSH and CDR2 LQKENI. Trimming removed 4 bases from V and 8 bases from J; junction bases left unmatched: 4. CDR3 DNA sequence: TGTGCCAGCTCACAAACGACAGGGGAAGCTTTCTTT. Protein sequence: CASSQTTGEAFF.

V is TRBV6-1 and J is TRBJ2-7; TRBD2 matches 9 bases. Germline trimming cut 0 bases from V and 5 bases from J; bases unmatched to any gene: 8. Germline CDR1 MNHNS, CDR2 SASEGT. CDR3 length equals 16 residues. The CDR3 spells CASSEALLAGSDEQYF. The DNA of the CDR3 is TGTGCCAGCAGTGAAGCGCTTCTAGCGGGAAGTGACGAGCAGTACTTC.

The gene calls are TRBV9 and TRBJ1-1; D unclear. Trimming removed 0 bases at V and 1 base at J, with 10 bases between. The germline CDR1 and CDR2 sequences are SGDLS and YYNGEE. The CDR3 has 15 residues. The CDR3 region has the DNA TGTGCCAGCAGCGTAGTGGAAGCGCGGAACACTGAAGCTTTCTTT. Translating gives CASSVVEARNTEAFF. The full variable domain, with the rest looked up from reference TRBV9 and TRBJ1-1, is DSGVTQTPKHLITATGQRVTLRCSPRSGDLSVYWYQQSLDQGLQFLIQYYNGEERAKGNILERFSAQQFPDLHSELNLSSLELGDSALYFCASSVVEARNTEAFFGQGTRLTVV.

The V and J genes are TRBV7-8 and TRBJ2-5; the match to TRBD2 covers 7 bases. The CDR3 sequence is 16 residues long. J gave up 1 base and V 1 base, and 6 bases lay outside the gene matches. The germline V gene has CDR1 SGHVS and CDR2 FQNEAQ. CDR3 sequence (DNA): TGTGCCAGCAGCTTAGGTGGGGGGGGGTCCCAAGAGACCCAGTACTTC. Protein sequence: CASSLGGGGSQETQYF.

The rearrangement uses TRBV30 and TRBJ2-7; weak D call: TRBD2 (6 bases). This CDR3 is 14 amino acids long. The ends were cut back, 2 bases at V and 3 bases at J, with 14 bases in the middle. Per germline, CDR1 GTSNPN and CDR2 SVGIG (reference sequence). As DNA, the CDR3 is TGTGCCTGGAGTAAGGGCGGGAAGTTCTACGAGCAGTACTTC. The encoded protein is CAWSKGGKFYEQYF.

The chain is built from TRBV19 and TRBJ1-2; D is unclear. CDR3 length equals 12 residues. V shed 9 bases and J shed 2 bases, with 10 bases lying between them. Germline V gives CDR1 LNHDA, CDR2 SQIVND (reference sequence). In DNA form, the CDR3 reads TGTGCCAGCAGCGAGAACAACTATGGCTACACCTTC. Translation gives CASSENNYGYTF.

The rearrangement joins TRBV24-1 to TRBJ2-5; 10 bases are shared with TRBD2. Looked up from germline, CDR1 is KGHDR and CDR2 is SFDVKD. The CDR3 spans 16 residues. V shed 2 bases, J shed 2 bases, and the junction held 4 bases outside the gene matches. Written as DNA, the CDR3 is TGTGCCACCAGTGATTCGCAGCGGGGGGGTCAAGAGACCCAGTACTTC. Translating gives CATSDSQRGGQETQYF.

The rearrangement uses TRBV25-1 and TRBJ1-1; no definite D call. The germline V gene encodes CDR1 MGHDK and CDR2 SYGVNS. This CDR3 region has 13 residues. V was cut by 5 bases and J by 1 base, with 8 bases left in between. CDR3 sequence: CASSLGENTEAFF. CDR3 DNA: TGTGCCAGCAGTCTCGGAGAGAACACTGAAGCTTTCTTT.

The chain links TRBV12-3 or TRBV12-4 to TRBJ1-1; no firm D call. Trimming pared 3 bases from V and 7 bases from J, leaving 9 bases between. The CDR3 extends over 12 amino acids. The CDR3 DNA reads TGTGCCAGCAGTTTGAATGGGCTTGAAGCTTTCTTT. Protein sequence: CASSLNGLEAFF.

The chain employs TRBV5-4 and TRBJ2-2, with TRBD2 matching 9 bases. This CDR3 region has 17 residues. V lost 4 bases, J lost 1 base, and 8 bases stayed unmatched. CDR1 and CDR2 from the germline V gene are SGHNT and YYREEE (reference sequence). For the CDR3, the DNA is TGTGCCAGCAGCACCCCCAGCGGGGGGCAGAACACCGGGGAGCTGTTTTTT. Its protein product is CASSTPSGGQNTGELFF. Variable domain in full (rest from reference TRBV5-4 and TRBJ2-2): ETGVTQSPTHLIKTRGQQVTLRCSSQSGHNTVSWYQQALGQGPQFIFQYYREEENGRGNFPPRFSGLQFPNYSSELNVNALELDDSALYLCASSTPSGGQNTGELFFGEGSRLTVL.

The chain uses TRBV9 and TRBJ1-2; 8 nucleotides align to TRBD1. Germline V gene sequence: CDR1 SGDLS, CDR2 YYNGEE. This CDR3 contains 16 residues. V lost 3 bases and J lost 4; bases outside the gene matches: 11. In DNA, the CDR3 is TGTGCCAGCAGCGAGTGGCAGGGGGCGGATGGCTATGGCTACACCTTC. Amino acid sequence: CASSEWQGADGYGYTF.

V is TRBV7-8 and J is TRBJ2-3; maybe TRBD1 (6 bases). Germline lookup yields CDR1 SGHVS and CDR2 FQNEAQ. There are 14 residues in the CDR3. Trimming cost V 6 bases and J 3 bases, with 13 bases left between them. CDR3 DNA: TGTGCCAGCAGTAGCGTGGGGGCGACAGATACGCAGTATTTT. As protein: CASSSVGATDTQYF.

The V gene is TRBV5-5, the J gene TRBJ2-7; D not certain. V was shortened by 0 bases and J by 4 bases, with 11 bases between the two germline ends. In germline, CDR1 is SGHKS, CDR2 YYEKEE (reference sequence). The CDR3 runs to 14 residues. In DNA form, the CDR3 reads TGTGCCAGCAGCTTGGGATTTTCGGGTTACGAGCAGTACGTC. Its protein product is CASSLGFSGYEQYV.

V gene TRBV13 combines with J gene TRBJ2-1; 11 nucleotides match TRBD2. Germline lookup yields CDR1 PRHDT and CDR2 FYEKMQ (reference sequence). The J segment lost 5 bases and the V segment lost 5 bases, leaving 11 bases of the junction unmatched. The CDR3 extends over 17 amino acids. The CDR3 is CASSPLPSGRLNNEQFF. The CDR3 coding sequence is TGTGCCAGCAGCCCCCTCCCTAGCGGGAGGTTGAACAATGAGCAGTTCTTC.

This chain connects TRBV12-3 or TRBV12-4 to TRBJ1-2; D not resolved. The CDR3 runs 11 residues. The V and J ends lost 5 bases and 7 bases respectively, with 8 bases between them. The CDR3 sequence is CASSRAGGYTF. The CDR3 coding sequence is TGTGCCAGCAGTAGGGCGGGTGGCTACACCTTC.

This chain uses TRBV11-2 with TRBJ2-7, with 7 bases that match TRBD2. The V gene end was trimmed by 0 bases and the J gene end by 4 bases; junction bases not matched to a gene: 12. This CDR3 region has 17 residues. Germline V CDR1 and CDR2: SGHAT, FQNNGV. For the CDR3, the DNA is TGTGCCAGCAGCTTAGATGGGGGAGGGCCTTCAGTATACGAGCAGTACTTC. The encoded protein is CASSLDGGGPSVYEQYF.